This T cell receptor (beta chain) is from a study of cytomegalovirus exposure and HLA in healthy donors. Study-wide results and caveats: Trimming of TCR beta V- and J-genes showed a link, identified in a later analysis, to a missense DCLRE1C variant. Most TCR sequences showed up rarely, but some public TCRs showed up in many donors.

V was pared by 4 bases and J by 6 bases, with 8 bases of the junction left unmatched. The CDR3 length is 14 residues. Looked up from germline, CDR1 is SGHTA and CDR2 is FQGNSA. The donors were healthy bone marrow donors. Worth noting for this clone: Its antigen remains unidentified.

13 Jbeta primers and 60 Vbeta primers were used for the PCR. The repertoire was sequenced with immunoSEQ multiplex PCR; TCRdb's copy has only in-frame clones and lacks some. The data contain about 120,000 clones, around three quarters of them singletons. The sequencing input was PBMCs. This clonotype was sampled from a woman in her thirties or forties in good health and CMV-seropositive. The V call is TRBV7-2, the J call TRBJ1-1; 7 bases are a match to TRBD1. The CDR3 spells CASSSIRQGSEAFF. The DNA of the CDR3 is TGTGCCAGCAGCTCGATTAGACAGGGCTCTGAAGCTTTCTTT.